What follows are 8 T cell receptor beta chains derived from one specimen sequenced in a study of OX40 agonist ivuxolimab in advanced cancers. TCRdb's copy holds only in-frame clones and misses some; the assay was immunoSEQ multiplex PCR. The table has some 64,000 clones, around 90% seen once. The specimen was CD4+ or CD8+ T cells sorted from blood, collected in a trial of the OX40 agonist ivuxolimab. These receptors all come from an adult with an advanced solid tumor such as melanoma, head and neck, liver or kidney cancer.

The V and J genes are TRBV13 and TRBJ2-5; TRBD2 is a possible D gene (5 bases). The CDR3 has 14 residues. Germline CDR1 reads PRHDT; CDR2 reads FYEKMQ (reference sequence). V was clipped by 4 bases and J by 4 bases, with 13 bases between them. The CDR3 coding sequence is TGTGCCAGCAGCTCGGGAAGGGCCAGAGAGACCCAGTACTTC. As protein: CASSSGRARETQYF.

J is TRBJ1-5 and V is TRBV25-1; the D is unclear. CDR1 and CDR2 from the germline V gene are MGHDK and SYGVNS. This CDR3 comprises 13 residues. The V and J ends lost 6 bases and 10 bases respectively, with 16 bases between them. This chain's CDR3 is CASSLRESLPQHF. The CDR3 DNA reads TGTGCCAGCAGCCTTCGGGAGAGCTTACCCCAGCATTTT.

This clone was recorded only once. This CDR3 reads CASSYSIRGLAGELFF. DNA for the CDR3: TGTGCCAGCAGTTACTCGATCAGGGGCTTGGCCGGGGAGCTGTTTTTT. The V call is TRBV6-5, the J call TRBJ2-2; D may be TRBD1 (6 bases). This CDR3 is 16 amino acids long. Germline V gene lookup returns CDR1 MNHEY and CDR2 SVGAGI. The V gene lost 0 bases and the J gene lost 6 bases, with 14 bases spanning the gap.

This sequence joins TRBV5-1 and TRBJ2-7, with 8 nucleotides matching TRBD1. This CDR3 is built from 18 residues. The V gene's germline CDR1 is SGHRS and CDR2 YFSETQ. The J segment lost 2 bases and the V segment lost 2 bases, leaving 15 bases of the junction unmatched. The CDR3 protein is CASSFRQGLAGAPYEQYF. The CDR3 DNA reads TGCGCCAGCAGCTTTAGACAGGGGCTGGCGGGCGCCCCCTACGAGCAGTACTTC.

This sequence joins TRBV6-5 and TRBJ2-7; a weak D match, TRBD2 (6 bases). Germline V gene lookup returns CDR1 MNHEY and CDR2 SVGAGI. Trimming removed 1 base from V and 4 bases from J, with 11 bases in between. This CDR3 region has 14 residues. CDR3: CASSYYGSSYEQYF. The CDR3 DNA follows: TGTGCCAGCAGTTACTACGGGAGTAGTTACGAGCAGTACTTC.

V and J are TRBV5-4 and TRBJ2-3, with 7 bases matching TRBD1. The CDR3 consists of 14 residues. Germline V gene sequence: CDR1 SGHNT, CDR2 YYREEE (reference sequence). With V trimmed by 5 bases and J by 4 bases, 7 bases remained unmatched. The CDR3 sequence: CASRTAQGADTQYF. As DNA, the CDR3 is TGTGCCAGCAGGACGGCCCAGGGGGCAGATACGCAGTATTTT.

This sequence joins TRBV28 and TRBJ1-4; tentative D call: TRBD1 (6 bases). The V gene's germline CDR1 is MDHEN and CDR2 SYDVKM. This CDR3 is 16 amino acids long. Trimming removed 2 bases at V and 5 bases at J, with 15 bases between. The CDR3 is CASSLTGSQHNEKLFF. CDR3 nucleotides: TGTGCCAGCAGTTTAACAGGGTCCCAGCACAATGAAAAACTGTTTTTT.

The chain links TRBV7-9 to TRBJ2-1; TRBD2 agrees at 9 bases. The CDR3 is 15 residues long. The V segment lost 5 bases and the J segment 5 bases; nucleotides outside the gene matches: 7. Germline V gene lookup returns CDR1 SEHNR and CDR2 FQNEAQ (reference sequence). The CDR3, as DNA: TGTGCCAGCAGCCATCTAGCGGGGAAGAACAATGAGCAGTTCTTC. This translates into CASSHLAGKNNEQFF.